One T cell receptor beta chain is described in this entry. What it binds is not known. The sample comes from a study of shared clonotypes between healthy human individuals. Whole-study results and caveats: Non-shared clonotypes displayed generation probabilities falling below those of clonotypes present in all four donors.

CD45RO-negative, CCR7-selected cells formed the naive CD8 fraction, which excluded terminally differentiated effector memory CD45RA+ cells. Germline assignment: CDR1 ENHRY and CDR2 SYGVKD. V lost 4 bases to trimming and J lost 1 base; unmatched junction nucleotides: 9. There are 16 residues in the CDR3. The assay was immunoSEQ multiplex PCR, and TCRdb's table has in-frame clones only and misses some. The data contain hundreds of thousands of clones, approximately 95% of them singletons. The sample taken for sequencing was naive CD8+ T cells sorted from blood. This clonotype was sampled from a woman in her 30s in good health. This chain links TRBV10-3 with TRBJ1-1; 7 bases agree with TRBD1. DNA for the CDR3: TGTGCCATCAGTGTGTCCCGGGACAGTTCGAACACTGAAGCTTTCTTT. It specifies CAISVSRDSSNTEAFF.